This T cell receptor beta chain was obtained from a study of cytomegalovirus exposure and HLA in healthy donors. PCR involved 60 Vbeta and 13 Jbeta primers. Only in-frame clones appear in the TCRdb table, and some are missing; sequencing was by immunoSEQ multiplex PCR. The sample holds about 91,000 clones, approximately 89% seen once. J lost 7 bases, V lost 0 bases, and 9 bases had no gene match. The CDR3 is 16 amino acids. The germline CDR1 and CDR2 sequences are LNHNV and YYDKDF (reference sequence). The TCR sequence derives from a man aged 30 to 45 in good health and CMV-seropositive. The chain employs TRBV15 and TRBJ1-5; 7 bases align to TRBD1. Sample: PBMCs. CDR3 in amino acids: CATSRDFDRAGQPQHF. In DNA form, the CDR3 reads TGTGCCACCAGCAGAGATTTCGACAGGGCGGGACAGCCCCAGCATTTT.